This T cell receptor beta chain was sequenced in a study of blood T cell repertoires in COVID-19. Overall study: The study drew acute and convalescent COVID-19 samples from the United States, Italy and Spain. PBMCs, B-cell-depleted T cells, or T cells provided the cDNA or gDNA that made up the material.

Germline loops: CDR1 DFQATT, CDR2 SNEGSKA (reference sequence). The ends lost 3 bases at V and 0 bases at J; junction bases unmatched: 6. This CDR3 region has 15 residues. Clones were sequenced by immunoSEQ multiplex PCR, and TCRdb holds only the in-frame ones, with some missing. The sample records some 170,000 clones, 82% being singletons. In this sample, this clone turned up a few times. The sequenced sample consisted of peripheral blood. The TCR sequence derives from a woman between 65 and 79 years old with acute or convalescent COVID-19. The V and J genes are TRBV20-1 and TRBJ1-2; 8 nucleotides match TRBD1. In DNA form, the CDR3 reads TGCAGTGCTAGTCGGACAGGGAACCCTAACTATGGCTACACCTTC. Translated, it gives CSASRTGNPNYGYTF.